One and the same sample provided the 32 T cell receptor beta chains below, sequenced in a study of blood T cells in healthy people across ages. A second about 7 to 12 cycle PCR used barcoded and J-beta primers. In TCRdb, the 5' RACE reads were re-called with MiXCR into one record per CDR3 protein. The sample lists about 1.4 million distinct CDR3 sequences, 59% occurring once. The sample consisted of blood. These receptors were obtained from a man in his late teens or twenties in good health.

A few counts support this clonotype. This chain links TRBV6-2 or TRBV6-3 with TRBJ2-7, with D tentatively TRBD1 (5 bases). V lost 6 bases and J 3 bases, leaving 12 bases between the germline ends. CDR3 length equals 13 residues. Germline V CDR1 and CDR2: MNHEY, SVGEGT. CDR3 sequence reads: CASRPTVIYEQYF. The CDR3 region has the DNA TGTGCCAGCAGGCCGACAGTCATCTACGAGCAGTACTTC.

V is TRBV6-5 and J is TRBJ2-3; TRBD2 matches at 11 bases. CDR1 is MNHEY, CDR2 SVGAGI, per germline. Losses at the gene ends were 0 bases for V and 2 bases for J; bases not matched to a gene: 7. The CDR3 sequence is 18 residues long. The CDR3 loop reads CASSYSSTSGGPTDTQYF. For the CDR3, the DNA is TGTGCCAGCAGTTACTCGTCCACTAGCGGGGGACCCACAGATACGCAGTATTTT.

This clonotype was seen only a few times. In nucleotides, the CDR3 is TGTGCCAGCGGGAGCGATGAGCAGTTCTTC. Its translation: CASGSDEQFF. The gene calls are TRBV6-5 and TRBJ2-1, with D maybe TRBD2 (5 bases). The CDR3 has 10 residues. Germline lookup yields CDR1 MNHEY and CDR2 SVGAGI. Deletions cut 8 bases from V and 8 bases from J, with 7 bases between.

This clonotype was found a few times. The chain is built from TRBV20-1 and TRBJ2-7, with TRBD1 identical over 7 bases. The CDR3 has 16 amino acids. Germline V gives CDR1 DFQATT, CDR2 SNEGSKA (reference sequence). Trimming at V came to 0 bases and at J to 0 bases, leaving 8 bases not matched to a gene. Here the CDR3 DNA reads TGCAGTGCTAGAGACCACAGGGGCCCGAGCTCCTACGAGCAGTACTTC. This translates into CSARDHRGPSSYEQYF.

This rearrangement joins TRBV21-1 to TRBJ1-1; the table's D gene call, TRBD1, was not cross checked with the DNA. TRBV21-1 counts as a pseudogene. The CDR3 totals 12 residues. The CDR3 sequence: CASEGVRTEAFF. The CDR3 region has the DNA TGTGCCAGCGAGGGGGTTCGCACTGAAGCTTTCTTT.

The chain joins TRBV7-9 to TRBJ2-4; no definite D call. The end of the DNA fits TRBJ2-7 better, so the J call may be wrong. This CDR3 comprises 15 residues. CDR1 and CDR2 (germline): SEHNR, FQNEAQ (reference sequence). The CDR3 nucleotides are TGTGCCAGCAGCTCCAATCCTATCCCAGGATACGAGCAGTACTTC. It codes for CASSSNPIPGYEQYF.

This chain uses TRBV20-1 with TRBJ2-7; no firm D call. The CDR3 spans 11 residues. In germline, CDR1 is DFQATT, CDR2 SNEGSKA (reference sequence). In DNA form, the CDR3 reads TGCAGCTCCCGCCCCCCCTACGAGCAGTACTTC. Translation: CSSRPPYEQYF.

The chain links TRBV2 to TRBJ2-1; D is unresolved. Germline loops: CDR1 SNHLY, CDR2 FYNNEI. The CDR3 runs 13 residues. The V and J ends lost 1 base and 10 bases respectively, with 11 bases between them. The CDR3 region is CASSEGVAPEQFF. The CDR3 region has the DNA TGTGCCAGCAGTGAAGGTGTAGCTCCCGAGCAGTTCTTC.

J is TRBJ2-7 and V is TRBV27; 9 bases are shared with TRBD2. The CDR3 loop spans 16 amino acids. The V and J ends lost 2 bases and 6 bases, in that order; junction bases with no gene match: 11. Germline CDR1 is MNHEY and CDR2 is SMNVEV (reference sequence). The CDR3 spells CASSLASGDLYVEQYF. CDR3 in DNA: TGTGCCAGCAGTTTAGCTAGCGGGGACCTCTACGTCGAGCAGTACTTC.

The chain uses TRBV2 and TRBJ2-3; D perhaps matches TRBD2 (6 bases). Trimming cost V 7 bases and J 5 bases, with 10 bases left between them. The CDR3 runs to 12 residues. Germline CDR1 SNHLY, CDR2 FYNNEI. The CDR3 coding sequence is TGTGCCAGCAACAGACTAGTAGATACGCAGTATTTT. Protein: CASNRLVDTQYF.

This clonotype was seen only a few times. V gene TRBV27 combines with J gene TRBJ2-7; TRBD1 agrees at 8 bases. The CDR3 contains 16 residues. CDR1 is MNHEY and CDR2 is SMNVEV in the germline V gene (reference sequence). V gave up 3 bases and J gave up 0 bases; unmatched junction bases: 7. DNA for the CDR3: TGTGCCAGCAGTTTCTATCAGGGGGCAAACTCCTACGAGCAGTACTTC. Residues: CASSFYQGANSYEQYF.

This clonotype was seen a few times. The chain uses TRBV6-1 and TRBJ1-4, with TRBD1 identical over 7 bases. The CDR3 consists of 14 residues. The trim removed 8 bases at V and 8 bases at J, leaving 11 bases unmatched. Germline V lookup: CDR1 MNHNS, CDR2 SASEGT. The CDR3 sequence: CASEVTGVDEKLFF. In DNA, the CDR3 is TGTGCCAGCGAGGTAACAGGGGTCGACGAAAAACTGTTTTTT.

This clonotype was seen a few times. The CDR3 sequence: CSARDQKLVRNEQYF. The CDR3 nucleotides read TGCAGTGCTAGAGATCAGAAACTAGTCAGGAACGAGCAGTACTTC. The chain combines TRBV20-1 with TRBJ2-7; maybe TRBD2 (5 bases). Germline loops: CDR1 DFQATT, CDR2 SNEGSKA (reference sequence). The CDR3 is made up of 15 amino acids. V lost 0 bases and J lost 5, with 17 bases in between.

The CDR3 region is CASSHYDRVTYF. The CDR3 DNA reads as TGTGCCAGCAGCCACTACGACAGGGTTACGTACTTC. The rearrangement links TRBV3-1 to TRBJ2-5; 7 bases map to TRBD1. The CDR3 extends over 12 amino acids. The germline V gene has CDR1 LGHDT and CDR2 YNNKEL (reference sequence). V lost 3 bases to trimming and J lost 13 bases; unmatched junction nucleotides: 8.

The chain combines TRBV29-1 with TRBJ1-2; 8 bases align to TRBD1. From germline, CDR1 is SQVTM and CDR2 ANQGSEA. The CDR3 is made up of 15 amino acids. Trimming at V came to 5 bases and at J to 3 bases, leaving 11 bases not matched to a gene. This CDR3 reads CSVRTGRGVDYGYTF. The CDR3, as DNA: TGCAGCGTTCGGACAGGGCGTGGTGTGGACTATGGCTACACCTTC. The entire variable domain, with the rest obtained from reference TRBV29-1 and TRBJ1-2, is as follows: SAVISQKPSRDICQRGTSLTIQCQVDSQVTMMFWYRQQPGQSLTLIATANQGSEATYESGFVIDKFPISRPNLTFSTLTVSNMSPEDSSIYLCSVRTGRGVDYGYTFGSGTRLTVV.

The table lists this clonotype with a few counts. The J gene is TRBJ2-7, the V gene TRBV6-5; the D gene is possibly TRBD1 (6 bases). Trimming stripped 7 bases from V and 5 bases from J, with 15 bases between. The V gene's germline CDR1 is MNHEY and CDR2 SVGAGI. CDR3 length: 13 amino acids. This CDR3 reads CASMGAQTNEQYF. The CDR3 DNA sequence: TGTGCCAGCATGGGGGCCCAGACTAACGAGCAGTACTTC.

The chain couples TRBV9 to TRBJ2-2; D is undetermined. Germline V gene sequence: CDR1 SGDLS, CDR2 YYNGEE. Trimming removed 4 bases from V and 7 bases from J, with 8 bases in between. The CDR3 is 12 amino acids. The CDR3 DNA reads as TGTGCCAGCAGCCCTAAGGACGGGGAGCTGTTTTTT. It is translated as CASSPKDGELFF.

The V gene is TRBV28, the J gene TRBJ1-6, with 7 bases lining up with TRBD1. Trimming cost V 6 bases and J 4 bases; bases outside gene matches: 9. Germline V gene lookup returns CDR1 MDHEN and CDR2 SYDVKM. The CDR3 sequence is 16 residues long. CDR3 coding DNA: TGTGCCAGCAGCTACAACAGGGGCCCTTATAATTCACCCCTCCACTTT. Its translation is CASSYNRGPYNSPLHF.

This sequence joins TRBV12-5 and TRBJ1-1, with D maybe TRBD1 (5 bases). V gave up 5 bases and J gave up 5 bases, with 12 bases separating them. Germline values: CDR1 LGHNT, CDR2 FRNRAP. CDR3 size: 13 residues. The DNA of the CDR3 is TGTGCTAGTGGTCCTTGGGGGGGTACTGAAGCTTTCTTT. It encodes CASGPWGGTEAFF.

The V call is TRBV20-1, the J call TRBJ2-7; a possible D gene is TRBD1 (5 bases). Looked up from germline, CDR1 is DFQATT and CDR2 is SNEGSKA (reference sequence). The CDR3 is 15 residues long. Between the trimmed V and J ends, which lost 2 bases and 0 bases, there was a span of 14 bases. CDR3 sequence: CSARPATASSYEQYF. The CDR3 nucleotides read TGCAGTGCTAGACCTGCGACAGCAAGCTCCTACGAGCAGTACTTC.

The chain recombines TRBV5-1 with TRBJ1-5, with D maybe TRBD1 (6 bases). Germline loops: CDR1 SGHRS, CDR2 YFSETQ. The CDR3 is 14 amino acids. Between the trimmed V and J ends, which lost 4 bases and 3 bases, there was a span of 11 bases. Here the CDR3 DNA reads TGCGCCAGCAGCCCTGGACAGTACAATCAGCCCCAGCATTTT. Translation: CASSPGQYNQPQHF.

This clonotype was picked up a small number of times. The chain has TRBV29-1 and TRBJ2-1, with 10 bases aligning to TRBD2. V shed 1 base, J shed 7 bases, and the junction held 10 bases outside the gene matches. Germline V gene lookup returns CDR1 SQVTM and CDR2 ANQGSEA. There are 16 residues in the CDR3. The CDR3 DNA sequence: TGCAGCGTTGAAGGTCTAGCGGGGGCGAATTGGAATGAGCAGTTCTTC. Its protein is CSVEGLAGANWNEQFF.

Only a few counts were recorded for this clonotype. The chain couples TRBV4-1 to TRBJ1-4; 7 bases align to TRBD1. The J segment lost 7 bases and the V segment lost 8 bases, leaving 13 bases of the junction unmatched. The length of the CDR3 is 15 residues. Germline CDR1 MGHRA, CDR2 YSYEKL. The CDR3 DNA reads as TGCGCCAGCTCTTCCACGGAGGGGGCAATTGAAAAACTGTTTTTT. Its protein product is CASSSTEGAIEKLFF.

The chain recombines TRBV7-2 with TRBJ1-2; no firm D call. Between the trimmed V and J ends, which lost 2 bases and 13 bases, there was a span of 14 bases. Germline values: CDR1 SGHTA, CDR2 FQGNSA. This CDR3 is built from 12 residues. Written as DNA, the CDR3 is TGTGCCAGCAGCTTATCGGACGGCTCCGCCACCTTC. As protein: CASSLSDGSATF.

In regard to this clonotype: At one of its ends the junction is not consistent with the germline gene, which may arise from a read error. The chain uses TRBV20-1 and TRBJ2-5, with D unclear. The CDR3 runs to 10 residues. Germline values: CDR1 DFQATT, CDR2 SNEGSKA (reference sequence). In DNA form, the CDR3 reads TGCAGTGCTACCCAAGAGACCCGGTACTTC. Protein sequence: CSATQETRYF.

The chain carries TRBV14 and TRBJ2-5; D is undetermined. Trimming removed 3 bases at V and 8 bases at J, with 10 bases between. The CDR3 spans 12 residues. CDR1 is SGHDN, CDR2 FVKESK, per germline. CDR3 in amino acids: CASSHSELTQYF. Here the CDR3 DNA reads TGTGCCAGCAGCCACTCGGAGCTAACCCAGTACTTC.

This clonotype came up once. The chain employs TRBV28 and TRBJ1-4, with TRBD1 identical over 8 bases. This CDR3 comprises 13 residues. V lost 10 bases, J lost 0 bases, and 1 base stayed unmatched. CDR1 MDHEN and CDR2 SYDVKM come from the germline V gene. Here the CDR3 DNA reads TGTGCCACACAGGGGGCAACTAATGAAAAACTGTTTTTT. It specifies CATQGATNEKLFF.

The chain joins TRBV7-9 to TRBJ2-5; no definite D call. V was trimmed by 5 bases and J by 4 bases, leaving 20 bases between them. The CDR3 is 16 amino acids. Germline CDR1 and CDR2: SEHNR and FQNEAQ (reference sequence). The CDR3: CASSPTDLPNPETQYF. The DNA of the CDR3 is TGTGCCAGCAGCCCAACTGACTTGCCAAACCCAGAGACCCAGTACTTC. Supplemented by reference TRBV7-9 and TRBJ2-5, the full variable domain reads DTGVSQNPRHKITKRGQNVTFRCDPISEHNRLYWYRQTLGQGPEFLTYFQNEAQLEKSRLLSDRFSAERPKGSFSTLEIQRTEQGDSAMYLCASSPTDLPNPETQYFGPGTRLLVL.

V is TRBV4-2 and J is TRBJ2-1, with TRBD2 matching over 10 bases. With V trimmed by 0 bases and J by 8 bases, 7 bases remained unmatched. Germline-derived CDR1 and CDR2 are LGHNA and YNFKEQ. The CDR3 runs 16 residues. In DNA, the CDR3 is TGTGCCAGCAGCCAAGAGTGGAGCGGGGGGGCCTATGAGCAGTTCTTC. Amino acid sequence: CASSQEWSGGAYEQFF.

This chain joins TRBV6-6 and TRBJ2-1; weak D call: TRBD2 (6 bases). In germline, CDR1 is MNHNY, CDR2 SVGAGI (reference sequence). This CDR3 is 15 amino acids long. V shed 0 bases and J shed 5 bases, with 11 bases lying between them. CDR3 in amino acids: CASSYSRETHNEQFF. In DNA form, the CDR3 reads TGTGCCAGCAGTTACTCACGGGAGACCCACAATGAGCAGTTCTTC.

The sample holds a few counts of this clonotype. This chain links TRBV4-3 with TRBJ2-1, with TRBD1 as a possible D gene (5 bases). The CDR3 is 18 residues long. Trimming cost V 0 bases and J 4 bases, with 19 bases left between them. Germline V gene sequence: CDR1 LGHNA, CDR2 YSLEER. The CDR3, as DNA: TGCGCCAGCAGCCAAGACCCCCATCAGGGAATCCCTTACAATGAGCAGTTCTTC. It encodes CASSQDPHQGIPYNEQFF.

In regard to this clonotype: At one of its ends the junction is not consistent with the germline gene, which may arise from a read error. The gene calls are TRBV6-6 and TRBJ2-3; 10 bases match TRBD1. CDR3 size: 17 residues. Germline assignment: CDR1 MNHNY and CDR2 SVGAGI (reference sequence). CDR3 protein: CTSSRTGTGVGTDTQYF. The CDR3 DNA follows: TGTACCAGCAGTAGAACGGGGACAGGGGTGGGCACAGATACGCAGTATTTT.